These T cell receptor beta chains were read from a single sample in a study of blood T cell repertoires in COVID-19. Clones were sequenced by immunoSEQ multiplex PCR, and TCRdb holds only the in-frame ones, with some missing. Of 30,000 or so clones listed, approximately 85% are singletons. Material for sequencing was peripheral blood. The source is an elderly man with active COVID-19. Both conserved end residues are part of each CDR3. The D gene is left open where the match is weak. Some rows mark clone size as missing; the rest say once, few, many or name a class of expanded clone.

V: TRBV7-2; J: TRBJ2-5; size: -; D: -; DNA: TGTGCCAGCAGTTTACAGGCTTTCCAAGAGACCCAGTACTTC; CDR3: CASSLQAFQETQYF
V: TRBV27; J: TRBJ1-1; size: once; D: TRBD1; DNA: TGTGCCAGCAGTATTACAGGGGTCGACACTGAAGCTTTCTTT; CDR3: CASSITGVDTEAFF
V: TRBV7-9; J: TRBJ2-1; size: -; D: -; DNA: TGTGCCAGCAGCTTACTGCGGGACGACAATGAGCAGTTCTTC; CDR3: CASSLLRDDNEQFF
V: TRBV3-1/TRBV3-2; J: TRBJ2-5; size: -; D: -; DNA: TGTGCCAGCAGCCAAGATCCAGCGGAGTACCAAGAGACCCAGTACTTC; CDR3: CASSQDPAEYQETQYF
V: TRBV30; J: TRBJ1-4; size: -; D: TRBD1; DNA: TGTGCCTGGATCAACCGGGACAGGGGGAATGAAAAACTGTTTTTT; CDR3: CAWINRDRGNEKLFF
V: TRBV19; J: TRBJ1-1; size: few; D: -; DNA: TGTGCCAGTAGTATCTCCTCAAACTCGTACACTGAAGCTTTCTTT; CDR3: CASSISSNSYTEAFF
V: TRBV28; J: TRBJ1-2; size: few; D: TRBD1; DNA: TGTGCCAGCAGTTATAACAGGGGGGCCGATGGCTACACCTTC; CDR3: CASSYNRGADGYTF
V: TRBV28; J: TRBJ2-7; size: -; D: -; DNA: TGTGCCAGCAGTTTATCCGGCGGGCGATCCTACGAGCAGTACTTC; CDR3: CASSLSGGRSYEQYF
V: TRBV19; J: TRBJ2-2; size: -; D: TRBD2; DNA: TGTGCCAGTAGTACACAACCGGGACTAGCGGGCACCGGGGAGCTGTTTTTT; CDR3: CASSTQPGLAGTGELFF
V: TRBV12-3/TRBV12-4; J: TRBJ1-1; size: -; D: -; DNA: TGTGCCAGCAGTTTGTACGGTTCCACTGAAGCTTTCTTT; CDR3: CASSLYGSTEAFF
V: TRBV7-3; J: TRBJ2-3; size: -; D: -; DNA: TGTGCCAGCAGCTCCGACTTGGATACGCAGTATTTT; CDR3: CASSSDLDTQYF
V: TRBV30; J: TRBJ1-2; size: -; D: -; DNA: TGTGCCTGGTACCTAGCTAACTATGGCTACACCTTC; CDR3: CAWYLANYGYTF
V: TRBV6-5; J: TRBJ2-1; size: -; D: TRBD2; DNA: TGTGCCAGCACTCCAAGGCCGGGGGGGGGTGAGCAGTTCTTC; CDR3: CASTPRPGGGEQFF
V: TRBV21-1; J: TRBJ2-5; size: -; D: -; DNA: TGTGCCAGCAGCCTTCGCCCTCGACAGGGGGGTGGCCAAGAGACCCAGTACTTC; CDR3: CASSLRPRQGGGQETQYF
V: TRBV2; J: TRBJ2-2; size: -; D: TRBD1; DNA: TGTGCCACCCAGTTGGACAGGGGCCCCACCGGGGAGCTGTTTTTT; CDR3: CATQLDRGPTGELFF
V: TRBV19; J: TRBJ1-2; size: few; D: -; DNA: TGTGCCAGTAGTACCCCGGCAGGCCCGTATGGCTACACCTTC; CDR3: CASSTPAGPYGYTF
V: TRBV10-3; J: TRBJ1-1; size: -; D: -; DNA: TGTGCCATCAGGGGAGTGGAGGGCACTGAAGCTTTCTTT; CDR3: CAIRGVEGTEAFF
V: TRBV4-2; J: TRBJ1-1; size: -; D: -; DNA: TGTGCCAGCAGCCATATGGGGGGGGCTTTCTTT; CDR3: CASSHMGGAFF
V: TRBV6-5; J: TRBJ2-7; size: -; D: -; DNA: TGTGCCACCGGAACACAGGGGGGGGACTACGAGCAGTACTTC; CDR3: CATGTQGGDYEQYF
V: TRBV19; J: TRBJ2-2; size: -; D: -; DNA: TGTGCCAGTAGTATAGTTCAACAGTACACCGGGGAGCTGTTTTTT; CDR3: CASSIVQQYTGELFF
V: TRBV18; J: TRBJ2-1; size: -; D: TRBD2; DNA: TGTGCCAGCTCACCTGGGACTAGCGGGGGGGAGCAGTTCTTC; CDR3: CASSPGTSGGEQFF
V: TRBV7-2; J: TRBJ2-7; size: -; D: -; DNA: TGTGCCAGCAGCGCCCGGGGAGATCTCTACGAGCAGTACTTC; CDR3: CASSARGDLYEQYF